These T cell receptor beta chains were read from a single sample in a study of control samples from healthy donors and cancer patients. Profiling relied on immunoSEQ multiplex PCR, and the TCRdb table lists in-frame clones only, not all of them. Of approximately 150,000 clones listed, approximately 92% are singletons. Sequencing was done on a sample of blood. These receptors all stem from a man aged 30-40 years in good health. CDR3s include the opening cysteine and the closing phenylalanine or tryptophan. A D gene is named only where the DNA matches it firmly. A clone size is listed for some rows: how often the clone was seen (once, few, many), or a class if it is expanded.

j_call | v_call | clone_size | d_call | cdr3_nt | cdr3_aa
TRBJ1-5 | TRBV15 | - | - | TGTGCCACCGGTGGCCAGCGCAATCAGCCCCAGCATTTT | CATGGQRNQPQHF
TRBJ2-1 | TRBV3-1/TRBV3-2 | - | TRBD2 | TGTGCCAGCAGCCAAGATCTAGCGGGGACGGGGCATGAGCAGTTCTTC | CASSQDLAGTGHEQFF
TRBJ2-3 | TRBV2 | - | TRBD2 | TGTGCCAGCAGTGATCTAGCGGGGCCTAGCACAGATACGCAGTATTTT | CASSDLAGPSTDTQYF
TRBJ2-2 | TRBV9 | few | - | TGTGCCAGCAGCGGACACCTGTGGGGCGGGGAGCTGTTTTTT | CASSGHLWGGELFF
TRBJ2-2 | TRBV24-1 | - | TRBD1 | TGTGCCACCAGGGACAGGGACGGTAGCGGGGAGCTGTTTTTT | CATRDRDGSGELFF
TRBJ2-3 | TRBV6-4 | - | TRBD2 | TGTGCCAGCAGTGAAGCGGGGGGGACAGATACGCAGTATTTT | CASSEAGGTDTQYF
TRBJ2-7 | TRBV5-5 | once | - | TGTGCCAGCAGATTTGGGCAGGTCTCCTACGAGCAGTACTTC | CASRFGQVSYEQYF
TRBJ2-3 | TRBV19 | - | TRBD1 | TGTGCCAGTAGTCTGGACAGGGCCACGGATACGCAGTATTTT | CASSLDRATDTQYF
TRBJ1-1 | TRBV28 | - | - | TGTGCCAGCAGCATACAAAGGGGCTGGGGCACTGAAGCTTTCTTT | CASSIQRGWGTEAFF
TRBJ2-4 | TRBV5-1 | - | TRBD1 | TGCGCCAGCAGCTCCGGACAGGGGGGAGGCATTCAGTACTTC | CASSSGQGGGIQYF